These 15 T cell receptor beta chains came from one sample sequenced in a study of beta chain features in type 1 diabetes. Their specific antigens are unknown. General study findings and limits: Across all four CD4+ subsets, people with type 1 diabetes showed modestly shorter TCRB CDR3s.

As every portion of the isolated RNA was reverse transcribed, the sequencing read expressed TCRB transcripts. Here immunoSEQ multiplex PCR was the method, and the copy in TCRdb shows in-frame clones only, minus some. The sample shows around 180,000 clones, roughly 8% of them seen only once. Source material: central memory CD4+ T cells from blood. The receptors were gathered from a man aged 18 to 29 with type 1 diabetes.

The chain has TRBV2 and TRBJ2-5; D may be TRBD2 (6 bases). The CDR3 covers 14 residues. V lost 0 bases, J lost 3 bases, and 8 bases lay in between. Per the germline V gene, CDR1 is SNHLY and CDR2 is FYNNEI. CDR3 sequence: CASSEASGKETQYF. The CDR3 nucleotides read TGTGCCAGCAGTGAAGCTAGCGGAAAAGAGACCCAGTACTTC. The entire variable domain, with the rest obtained from reference TRBV2 and TRBJ2-5, is as follows: EPEVTQTPSHQVTQMGQEVILRCVPISNHLYFYWYRQILGQKVEFLVSFYNNEISEKSEIFDDQFSVERPDGSNFTLKIRSTKLEDSAMYFCASSEASGKETQYFGPGTRLLVL.

This clone was seen a few times. J is TRBJ1-4 and V is TRBV4-3; TRBD1 matches 9 bases. The junction had 5 bases not matched to a gene; V was cut back by 0 bases and J by 6 bases. CDR3 length: 16 amino acids. Germline-derived CDR1 and CDR2 are LGHNA and YSLEER. In DNA form, the CDR3 reads TGCGCCAGCAGCCAAGATAAAGGGACAGGGTATGAAAAACTGTTTTTT. Its translation: CASSQDKGTGYEKLFF.

The sample holds a few counts of this clone. V gene TRBV12-5 combines with J gene TRBJ2-7; TRBD1 agrees at 9 bases. CDR1 and CDR2 from the germline V gene are LGHNT and FRNRAP. V was pared by 6 bases and J by 4 bases, with 4 bases of the junction left unmatched. The CDR3 is 13 residues long. CDR3 loop: CASGLGQGYEQYF. Written as DNA, the CDR3 is TGTGCTAGTGGACTGGGACAGGGATACGAGCAGTACTTC.

The table lists this clone with many counts. The rearrangement links TRBV7-2 to TRBJ2-4; D is uncertain. The CDR3 has 12 residues. Trimming cost V 3 bases and J 6 bases, with 6 bases left between them. CDR1 SGHTA and CDR2 FQGNSA come from the germline V gene. CDR3 nucleotide sequence: TGTGCCAGCAGCTTTGACACAAACATTCAGTACTTC. Protein product: CASSFDTNIQYF.

In DNA, the CDR3 is TGTGCCAGCAGCTTCTATCAAGGACTAGCGGGAAACGAGCAGTACTTC. It is translated as CASSFYQGLAGNEQYF. The chain carries TRBV7-9 and TRBJ2-7, with 12 bases matching TRBD2. The CDR3 runs to 16 residues. CDR1 is SEHNR, CDR2 FQNEAQ, per germline (reference sequence). The V segment lost 3 bases and the J segment 5 bases; nucleotides outside the gene matches: 8.

The CDR3: CASSFQITFQGLTQYF. The CDR3, as DNA: TGTGCCAGCAGCTTTCAGATAACCTTCCAGGGTTTGACCCAGTACTTC. V and J are TRBV11-2 and TRBJ2-5; the D gene is possibly TRBD1 (5 bases). V lost 3 bases to trimming and J lost 7 bases, with 21 bases between them. CDR1 and CDR2 from the germline V gene are SGHAT and FQNNGV. The CDR3 extends over 16 amino acids.

This clone showed up just a few times. This chain joins TRBV25-1 and TRBJ2-5; TRBD2 aligns across 8 bases. With 6 bases clipped from V and 5 bases from J, the junction kept 8 bases outside the gene matches. The V gene's germline CDR1 is MGHDK and CDR2 SYGVNS. This CDR3 contains 14 residues. The CDR3 coding sequence is TGTGCCAGCAGCGGACTAGCTCCCAGGGAGACCCAGTACTTC. Protein: CASSGLAPRETQYF.

This chain connects TRBV5-4 to TRBJ1-2, with no clear D. The CDR3 sequence is 15 residues long. Germline values: CDR1 SGHNT, CDR2 YYREEE (reference sequence). V was shortened by 4 bases and J by 2 bases, with 15 bases between the two germline ends. The chain's CDR3 is CASSPDSGRNYGYTF. DNA for the CDR3: TGTGCCAGCAGCCCCGATTCCGGGAGGAACTATGGCTACACCTTC.

The chain uses TRBV5-1 and TRBJ2-5; TRBD1 matches 10 bases. The CDR3 contains 14 residues. Unmatched junction bases numbered 5, after V lost 4 bases and J lost 5 bases. Germline lookup yields CDR1 SGHRS and CDR2 YFSETQ. CDR3 nucleotide sequence: TGCGCCAGCAGCCCCGGGACAGGGGAGGAGACCCAGTACTTC. Protein product: CASSPGTGEETQYF.

The rearrangement links TRBV2 to TRBJ2-3; D is possibly TRBD2 (5 bases). The ends were cut back, 6 bases at V and 4 bases at J, with 11 bases in the middle. The germline V gene has CDR1 SNHLY and CDR2 FYNNEI. CDR3 length equals 13 residues. CDR3 sequence (DNA): TGTGCCAGCAGGTACGGGATTCCAGATACGCAGTATTTT. It is translated as CASRYGIPDTQYF.

This clone was seen a few times. The V gene is TRBV28, the J gene TRBJ2-5, with 11 positions matching TRBD2. Germline lookup yields CDR1 MDHEN and CDR2 SYDVKM. The CDR3 runs to 16 residues. With V trimmed by 5 bases and J by 4 bases, 9 bases remained unmatched. CDR3 nucleotides: TGTGCCAGCAGTCCTTATAGCGGGGGGGATGGAGAGACCCAGTACTTC. It yields the protein CASSPYSGGDGETQYF.

J is TRBJ2-5 and V is TRBV29-1, with 8 bases fitting TRBD2. Germline lookup yields CDR1 SQVTM and CDR2 ANQGSEA. The CDR3 spans 16 residues. Trimming took 1 base from V and 7 from J; bases not matched to a gene: 14. The CDR3 reads CSVEGSGTSVLRTQYF. In nucleotides, the CDR3 is TGCAGCGTTGAAGGTTCTGGGACTAGTGTCCTTCGGACCCAGTACTTC.

This rearrangement joins TRBV7-9 to TRBJ2-1; tentative D call: TRBD2 (6 bases). The CDR3 is 16 amino acids. V was trimmed by 6 bases and J by 0 bases, leaving 15 bases between them. In germline, CDR1 is SEHNR, CDR2 FQNEAQ (reference sequence). Written as DNA, the CDR3 is TGTGCCAGCAGTCCCATTAGCGGCAGCTCCTACAATGAGCAGTTCTTC. It yields the protein CASSPISGSSYNEQFF.

This chain uses TRBV2 with TRBJ2-5; D gene unclear. In germline, CDR1 is SNHLY, CDR2 FYNNEI. The CDR3 sequence is 13 residues long. V was trimmed by 4 bases and J by 5 bases, leaving 11 bases between them. DNA of the CDR3: TGTGCCAGCAGTGTTTACAGTATTGAGACCCAGTACTTC. Protein product: CASSVYSIETQYF.

The sample holds a few counts of this clone. The gene calls are TRBV29-1 and TRBJ2-1; 8 bases are a match to TRBD2. The V gene's germline CDR1 is SQVTM and CDR2 ANQGSEA. Trimming at V came to 4 bases and at J to 6 bases, leaving 8 bases not matched to a gene. This CDR3 is built from 14 residues. The CDR3 loop is CSVGASGRFNEQFF. CDR3 DNA: TGCAGCGTTGGGGCTAGCGGGCGTTTCAATGAGCAGTTCTTC.